The subject of this entry is one TCR beta chain. TCRdb keeps only in-frame clones here, not all; method: immunoSEQ multiplex PCR. The sample has roughly 62,000 clones; around 84% are singletons. The sample comes from a study of OX40 agonist ivuxolimab in advanced cancers. V gave up 2 bases and J gave up 1 base, with 11 bases separating them. In germline, CDR1 is MNHNS, CDR2 SASEGT. This CDR3 has 15 residues. Sequences were derived from CD4+ or CD8+ T cells sorted from blood, sampled in a trial of the OX40 agonist ivuxolimab. The sequence was obtained from an adult with an advanced solid tumor such as melanoma, head and neck, liver or kidney cancer. The V and J genes are TRBV6-1 and TRBJ1-1, with D tentatively TRBD1 (5 bases). The CDR3 loop reads CASSEPNGGNTEAFF. Here the CDR3 DNA reads TGTGCCAGCAGTGAACCAAACGGGGGGAACACTGAAGCTTTCTTT.